This T cell receptor (beta chain) appears in the sequencing data of a study of blood T cell repertoires in COVID-19. The overall study: In each case, the material was cDNA or gDNA derived from T cells, B-cell-depleted T cells, or PBMCs.

TCRdb keeps only in-frame clones here, not all; method: immunoSEQ multiplex PCR. Seen here are 150,000 to 200,000 clones, about 87% observed once, and the top ten hold 2.7%. The origin of this receptor is a man in his forties with active or convalescent COVID-19. The sample consisted of peripheral blood.

CDR3 DNA: TGTGCCAGCAGTCATATCCCAGGGGGCTATGGCTACACCTTC. This gives the protein CASSHIPGGYGYTF. V usage is TRBV27 and J usage is TRBJ1-2; 7 nucleotides line up with TRBD1. The CDR3 totals 14 residues. Germline values: CDR1 MNHEY, CDR2 SMNVEV (reference sequence). Trimming took 5 bases from V and 4 from J; bases not matched to a gene: 7.